This T cell receptor beta chain appears in the sequencing data of a study of cytomegalovirus exposure and HLA in healthy donors. Across the whole study: T cells numbering around 190 million yielded more than 95 million unique TCR beta sequences in an earlier analysis.

Study conclusions and caveats: In a later analysis, productive TCRs from donors in an Asian-associated ancestry cluster reportedly carried fewer N-insertions than the cohort mean. Exclusion applied to some V segments, including TRBV6-2 and TRBV6-3, as they were indistinguishable. Overall, under 200 TCR beta chains were annotated as cytomegalovirus-associated.

The CDR3 length is 17 residues. Germline CDR1 SGHRS, CDR2 YFSETQ. V was clipped by 3 bases and J by 5 bases; unmatched bases: 10. This clone was observed a few times. Its antigen is not identified. Primers included in the PCR were 60 Vbeta and 13 Jbeta primers. The method was immunoSEQ multiplex PCR; TCRdb's version includes in-frame clones alone and lacks a portion of them. The data contain over 150,000 clones, nearly 80% of them singletons. This TCR was recovered from a man between 18 and 35 years old in good health and CMV-seropositive. Sample: PBMCs. J is TRBJ2-5 and V is TRBV5-1; 13 positions agree with TRBD2. Here the CDR3 reads CASSSLTSGGARETQYF. The CDR3 bases are TGCGCCAGCAGCTCGTTAACTAGCGGGGGGGCCCGGGAGACCCAGTACTTC. The full variable domain, completed using reference TRBV5-1 and TRBJ2-5, is KAGVTQTPRYLIKTRGQQVTLSCSPISGHRSVSWYQQTPGQGLQFLFEYFSETQRNKGNFPGRFSGRQFSNSRSEMNVSTLELGDSALYLCASSSLTSGGARETQYFGPGTRLLVL.